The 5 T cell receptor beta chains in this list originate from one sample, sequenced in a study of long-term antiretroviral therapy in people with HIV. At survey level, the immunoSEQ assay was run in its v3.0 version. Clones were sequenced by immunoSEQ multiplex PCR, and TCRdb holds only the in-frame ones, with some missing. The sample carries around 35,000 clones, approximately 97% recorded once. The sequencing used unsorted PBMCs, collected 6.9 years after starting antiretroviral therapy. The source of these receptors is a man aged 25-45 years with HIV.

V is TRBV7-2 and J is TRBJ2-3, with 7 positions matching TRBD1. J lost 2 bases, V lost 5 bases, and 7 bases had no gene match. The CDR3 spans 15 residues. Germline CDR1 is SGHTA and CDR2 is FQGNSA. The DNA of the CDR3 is TGTGCCAGCAGCCCGACAGGGTCCCTCACAGATACGCAGTATTTT. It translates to CASSPTGSLTDTQYF.

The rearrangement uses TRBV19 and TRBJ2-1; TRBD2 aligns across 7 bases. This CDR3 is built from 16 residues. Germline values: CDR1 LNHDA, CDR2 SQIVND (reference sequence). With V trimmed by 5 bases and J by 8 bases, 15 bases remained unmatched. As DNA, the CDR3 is TGTGCCAGTAGTCTGAGGGCCGGGGGGTTGGCCGATGAGCAGTTCTTC. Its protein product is CASSLRAGGLADEQFF.

Written as DNA, the CDR3 is TGTGCCAGCTGCCAGTGGGGGTTGGAGACCCAGTACTTC. It is translated as CASCQWGLETQYF. V gene TRBV11-2 combines with J gene TRBJ2-5, with D possibly being TRBD1 or TRBD2 (5 bases each). Trimming left V 8 bases short and J 5 bases short, with 15 bases between. The CDR3 sequence is 13 residues long. The germline V gene has CDR1 SGHAT and CDR2 FQNNGV.

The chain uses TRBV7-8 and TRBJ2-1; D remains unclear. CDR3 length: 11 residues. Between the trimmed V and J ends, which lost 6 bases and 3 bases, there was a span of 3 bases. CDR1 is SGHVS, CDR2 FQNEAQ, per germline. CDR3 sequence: CASRSYNEQFF. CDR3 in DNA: TGTGCCAGCAGAAGCTACAATGAGCAGTTCTTC.

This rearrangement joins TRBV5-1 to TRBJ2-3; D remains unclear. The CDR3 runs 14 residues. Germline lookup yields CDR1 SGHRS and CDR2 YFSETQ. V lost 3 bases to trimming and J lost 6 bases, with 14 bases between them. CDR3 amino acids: CASSYGPTSDTQYF. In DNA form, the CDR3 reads TGCGCCAGCAGCTACGGACCGACCTCGGATACGCAGTATTTT.